Below, one T cell receptor beta chain is given with its context. This record belongs to a study of blood T cell repertoires in COVID-19. Profiled with immunoSEQ multiplex PCR; TCRdb holds only in-frame clones, not every one. Of about 180,000 clones listed, approximately 80% are singletons. V shed 0 bases and J 5 bases; nucleotides not matched to a gene: 9. CDR1 is SGHTA, CDR2 FQGNSA, per germline. The CDR3 extends over 17 amino acids. The J gene is TRBJ2-5, the V gene TRBV7-2, with TRBD1 identical over 10 bases. This clonotype was sampled from a human donor in a cohort sampled during active COVID-19. The sequencing sample was made of peripheral blood. The CDR3 protein is CASSLALTGGEWETQYF. CDR3 DNA: TGTGCCAGCAGCTTAGCCCTGACAGGGGGCGAGTGGGAGACCCAGTACTTC.